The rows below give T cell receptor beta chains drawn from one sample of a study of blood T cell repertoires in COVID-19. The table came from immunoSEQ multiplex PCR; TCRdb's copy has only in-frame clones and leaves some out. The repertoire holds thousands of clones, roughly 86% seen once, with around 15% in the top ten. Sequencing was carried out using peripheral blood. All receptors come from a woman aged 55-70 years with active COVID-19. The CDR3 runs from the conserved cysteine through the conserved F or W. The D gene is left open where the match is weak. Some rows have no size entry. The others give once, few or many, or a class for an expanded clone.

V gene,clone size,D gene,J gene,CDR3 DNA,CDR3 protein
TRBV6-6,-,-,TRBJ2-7,TGTGCCAGCAGACCGCAGGGTGACGAACAGTACTTC,CASRPQGDEQYF
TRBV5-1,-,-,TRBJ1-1,TGCGCCAGCAGCCGTCGGGGAAACACTGAAGCTTTCTTT,CASSRRGNTEAFF
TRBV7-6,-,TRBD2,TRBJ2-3,TGTGCCAGCAGCTTAACCACTAGCGGGGTTAATACGCAGTATTTT,CASSLTTSGVNTQYF
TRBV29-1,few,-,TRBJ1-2,TGCAGCGTCATCATTTGGGGCGCCCATGGCTACACCTTC,CSVIIWGAHGYTF
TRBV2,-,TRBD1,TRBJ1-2,TGTGCCAGCAGGCGTGATCAGGGGGGCGGCTCTGGCTACACCTTC,CASRRDQGGGSGYTF
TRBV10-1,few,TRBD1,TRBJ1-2,TGCGCCAGCAGTAGGGACAGGATCGCGGGCTACACCTTC,CASSRDRIAGYTF
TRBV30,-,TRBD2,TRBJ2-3,TGTGCCTCTTGGAGTCGGGAGGGGGGACGCACAGATACGCAGTATTTT,CASWSREGGRTDTQYF
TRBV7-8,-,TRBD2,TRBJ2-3,TGTGCCAGCAGCTTAGGTCTATCGGGGGGGCCGGGGACAGATACGCAGTATTTT,CASSLGLSGGPGTDTQYF
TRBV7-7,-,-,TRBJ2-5,TGTGCTAGCAGCTTAGGGAGGATTTTAAAAGAGACCCAGTACTTC,CASSLGRILKETQYF
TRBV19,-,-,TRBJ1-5,TGTGCCAGTAGTCATCAGGGATCCGATCAGCCCCAGCATTTT,CASSHQGSDQPQHF
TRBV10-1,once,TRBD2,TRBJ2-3,TGCGCCAGGGAGAAGCGGGGTAGCACAGATACGCAGTATTTT,CAREKRGSTDTQYF
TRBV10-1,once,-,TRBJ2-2,TGCGCCAGCAGTGGCCTGGGAGGTAACACCGGGGAGCTGTTTTTT,CASSGLGGNTGELFF
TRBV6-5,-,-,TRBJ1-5,TGTGCCAGCAGTTACGGCAGGGACAATCAGCCCCAGCATTTT,CASSYGRDNQPQHF
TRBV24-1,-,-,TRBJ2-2,TGTGCCACCAGGGGAGCGAACACCGGGGAGCTGTTTTTT,CATRGANTGELFF
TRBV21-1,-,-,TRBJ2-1,TGTGCCAGCGACTGTGAAGTCGACGATGAGCAGTTCTTC,CASDCEVDDEQFF
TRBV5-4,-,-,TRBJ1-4,TGTGCCAGCACTCCGGGGGAGGGAGGAGATGAAAAACTGTTTTTT,CASTPGEGGDEKLFF
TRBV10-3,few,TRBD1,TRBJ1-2,TGTGCCATCAGCGGACAGGGAGGTGGCTATGGCTACACCTTC,CAISGQGGGYGYTF
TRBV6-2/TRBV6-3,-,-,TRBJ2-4,TGTGCCAGCAGTAGGAGCTTAGGGGTGGAAAACATTCAGTACTTC,CASSRSLGVENIQYF
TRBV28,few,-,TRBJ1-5,TGTGCCAGCAGACCTCAGGGGCGGAATCAGCCCCAGCATTTT,CASRPQGRNQPQHF
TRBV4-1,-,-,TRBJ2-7,TGCGCCAGCAGCCAAGTTCAAGACAGGTACTACGAGCAGTACTTC,CASSQVQDRYYEQYF
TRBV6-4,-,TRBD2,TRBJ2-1,TGTGCCAGCAGTGACGGGCGGGGGGGGCACAATGAGCAGTTCTTC,CASSDGRGGHNEQFF
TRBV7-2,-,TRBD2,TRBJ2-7,TGTGCCAGCAGCCAGTTCGCTCTGCGGGGGGAGCAGTACTTC,CASSQFALRGEQYF
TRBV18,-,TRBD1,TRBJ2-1,TGTGCCAGCGACAACAGGGGCAATGAGCAGTTCTTC,CASDNRGNEQFF
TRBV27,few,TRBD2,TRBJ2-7,TGTGCCAGCAGTCCCAGCGGGGAAGGTTACGAGCAGTACTTC,CASSPSGEGYEQYF
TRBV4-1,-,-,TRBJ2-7,TGCGCCAGCAGCCAATATGAGGGACTGAACTACGAGCAGTACTTC,CASSQYEGLNYEQYF